This T cell receptor (beta chain) is from a study of T cell responses to AZD1222 COVID-19 vaccine. The CDR3 extends over 15 amino acids. V was shortened by 5 bases and J by 1 base, with 12 bases between the two germline ends. Per germline, CDR1 GTSNPN and CDR2 SVGIG (reference sequence). The repertoire was sequenced with immunoSEQ multiplex PCR; TCRdb's copy has only in-frame clones and lacks some. The sample has 150,000 to 200,000 clones; 88% are singletons. Material: peripheral blood, obtained on day 0 of AZD1222 vaccination. V is TRBV30 and J is TRBJ1-6; D gene uncertain. This clonotype originated in an adult in good health. CDR3 region: CAWVRGNSYNSPLHF. The CDR3 nucleotides read TGTGCCTGGGTCCGCGGTAATTCCTATAATTCACCCCTCCACTTT.